These 27 T cell receptor beta chains originate from one sample sequenced in a study of cytomegalovirus exposure and HLA in healthy donors. Amplification used 60 Vbeta primers and 13 Jbeta primers. Clones were read by immunoSEQ multiplex PCR, and TCRdb kept only the in-frame ones, dropping some. The table includes around 35,000 clones, around 70% detected once. The sequenced sample consisted of PBMCs. Every receptor here comes from a man aged 25-45 years in good health and CMV-seronegative.

This clone has only one observation. The V gene is TRBV2, the J gene TRBJ1-2; D perhaps matches TRBD1 (5 bases). The CDR3 is 12 amino acids. V was cut by 3 bases and J by 7 bases, with 9 bases left in between. CDR1 and CDR2 from the germline V gene are SNHLY and FYNNEI. CDR3: CASSEQGPGYTF. The CDR3, as DNA: TGTGCCAGCAGTGAGCAGGGCCCTGGCTACACCTTC.

This clone was seen a single time. The gene calls are TRBV5-4 and TRBJ2-2, with a weak D call TRBD2 (6 bases). Germline V CDR1 and CDR2: SGHNT, YYREEE (reference sequence). This CDR3 contains 14 residues. V was shortened by 5 bases and J by 6 bases, with 14 bases between the two germline ends. Here the CDR3 reads CASRGGGRAGELFF. The CDR3 DNA follows: TGTGCCAGCAGGGGAGGAGGGAGAGCCGGGGAGCTGTTTTTT.

This sequence joins TRBV10-1 and TRBJ2-7; 9 positions match TRBD1. CDR3 size: 13 residues. In germline, CDR1 is WNHNN, CDR2 SYGVQD (reference sequence). Trimming took 5 bases from V and 8 from J; bases not matched to a gene: 7. CDR3 in amino acids: CASSTDTGGKQYF. Written as DNA, the CDR3 is TGCGCCAGCAGTACTGACACAGGGGGCAAGCAGTACTTC.

The rearrangement links TRBV19 to TRBJ1-5, with 10 bases that match TRBD1. V gave up 5 bases and J gave up 9 bases; unmatched junction bases: 7. This CDR3 has 14 amino acids. Germline V gene lookup returns CDR1 LNHDA and CDR2 SQIVND (reference sequence). The CDR3 DNA follows: TGTGCCAGTAGTGGGACAGGGGTTGAAAGGCCCCAGCATTTT. Encoded protein: CASSGTGVERPQHF. The whole variable domain, remainder taken from reference TRBV19 and TRBJ1-5, is DGGITQSPKYLFRKEGQNVTLSCEQNLNHDAMYWYRQDPGQGLRLIYYSQIVNDFQKGDIAEGYSVSREKKESFPLTVTSAQKNPTAFYLCASSGTGVERPQHFGDGTRLSIL.

Notes on this clone: Germline and junction disagree at one end, which may indicate a read error. V usage is TRBV6-1 and J usage is TRBJ1-2; 11 bases line up with TRBD1. The CDR3 covers 14 residues. The V gene's germline CDR1 is MNHNS and CDR2 SASEGT. CDR3 loop: CASILGTGGVGYPF. CDR3 bases: TGTGCCAGCATTCTAGGGACAGGGGGAGTCGGCTACCCCTTC.

This clone was counted only a few times. The chain links TRBV6-1 to TRBJ1-1, with D possibly matching TRBD1 (6 bases). The CDR3 runs to 15 residues. V was shortened by 0 bases and J by 7 bases, with 15 bases between the two germline ends. Germline V gives CDR1 MNHNS, CDR2 SASEGT. CDR3 residues: CASSEAETGSNEAFF. CDR3 sequence (DNA): TGTGCCAGCAGTGAAGCTGAAACAGGGTCGAATGAAGCTTTCTTT.

J is TRBJ1-5 and V is TRBV30; D not certain. V shed 3 bases and J shed 0 bases, with 6 bases lying between them. Germline V gene data show CDR1 as GTSNPN and CDR2 as SVGIG (reference sequence). The CDR3 is 13 residues long. CDR3: CAWSEDSNQPQHF. DNA of the CDR3: TGTGCCTGGAGCGAGGATAGCAATCAGCCCCAGCATTTT.

V usage is TRBV25-1 and J usage is TRBJ1-2, with a tentative D call TRBD1 (6 bases). CDR3 length: 15 residues. The germline V gene has CDR1 MGHDK and CDR2 SYGVNS. The germline V and J ends were trimmed by 1 base and 0 bases, with 9 bases remaining between them. CDR3 loop: CASSESAGANYGYTF. CDR3 DNA: TGTGCCAGCAGTGAATCTGCAGGGGCTAACTATGGCTACACCTTC.

The gene calls are TRBV7-2 and TRBJ2-3, with 8 bases aligning to TRBD2. The CDR3 is 17 amino acids. V gave up 2 bases and J gave up 4 bases; unmatched junction bases: 11. Germline V gives CDR1 SGHTA, CDR2 FQGNSA. The CDR3 sequence is CASSLNSWREVSDTQYF. The CDR3 region has the DNA TGTGCCAGCAGCTTAAACTCGTGGCGGGAGGTCTCAGATACGCAGTATTTT. The whole variable domain, filled in from reference TRBV7-2 and TRBJ2-3, reads GAGVSQSPSNKVTEKGKDVELRCDPISGHTALYWYRQSLGQGLEFLIYFQGNSAPDKSGLPSDRFSAERTGGSVSTLTIQRTQQEDSAVYLCASSLNSWREVSDTQYFGPGTRLTVL.

This clone was counted only a few times. V is TRBV6-4 and J is TRBJ2-7; possibly TRBD1 for D (6 bases). Trimming left V 6 bases short and J 5 bases short, with 20 bases between. CDR3 size: 15 residues. Germline V gene lookup returns CDR1 MRHNA and CDR2 SNTAGT. CDR3: CASRPTPLAGDEQYF. The DNA for the CDR3 is TGTGCCAGCAGACCGACACCGCTCGCAGGGGACGAGCAGTACTTC.

The rearrangement uses TRBV25-1 and TRBJ1-4; possibly TRBD1 for D (6 bases). The CDR3 sequence is 15 residues long. Germline V gives CDR1 MGHDK, CDR2 SYGVNS. V lost 1 base, J lost 4 bases, and 10 bases lay in between. CDR3 DNA sequence: TGTGCCAGCAGTGAATCGGGGGGCAATAATGAAAAACTGTTTTTT. This translates into CASSESGGNNEKLFF. The full variable domain, its missing parts supplied by reference TRBV25-1 and TRBJ1-4, is EADIYQTPRYLVIGTGKKITLECSQTMGHDKMYWYQQDPGMELHLIHYSYGVNSTEKGDLSSESTVSRIRTEHFPLTLESARPSHTSQYLCASSESGGNNEKLFFGSGTQLSVL.

This clone was recorded only once. The chain recombines TRBV7-9 with TRBJ2-5, with 13 bases aligning to TRBD2. V trimming: 6 bases; J trimming: 4 bases; junction bases outside the gene matches: 8. The CDR3 has 16 amino acids. From germline, CDR1 is SEHNR and CDR2 FQNEAQ (reference sequence). DNA of the CDR3: TGTGCCAGCAGGTCCACCGGGACTAGCGGGGCAGAGACCCAGTACTTC. This gives the protein CASRSTGTSGAETQYF.

The chain combines TRBV7-9 with TRBJ2-5; 15 positions match TRBD2. The CDR3 length is 17 residues. Germline V gene lookup returns CDR1 SEHNR and CDR2 FQNEAQ (reference sequence). The V segment lost 4 bases and the J segment 4 bases; nucleotides outside the gene matches: 7. In DNA form, the CDR3 reads TGTGCCAGCAGCTCCTGGACTAGCGGGGGGGCAATAGAGACCCAGTACTTC. It is translated as CASSSWTSGGAIETQYF.

The chain couples TRBV9 to TRBJ1-6; TRBD1 matches at 8 bases. There are 13 residues in the CDR3. The V segment lost 7 bases and the J segment 11 bases; nucleotides outside the gene matches: 8. Per the germline V gene, CDR1 is SGDLS and CDR2 is YYNGEE. The chain's CDR3 is CASSRTGNPPLHF. The DNA of the CDR3 is TGTGCCAGCTCCCGGACAGGGAATCCACCCCTCCACTTT.

The chain recombines TRBV6-1 with TRBJ1-5, with no clear D. Germline V gene lookup returns CDR1 MNHNS and CDR2 SASEGT. The V end was cut by 6 bases, the J end by 0 bases, with 6 bases between. The length of the CDR3 is 13 residues. CDR3 in amino acids: CASRGDSNQPQHF. The CDR3, as DNA: TGTGCCAGCAGGGGAGATAGCAATCAGCCCCAGCATTTT.

The chain employs TRBV27 and TRBJ2-3, with TRBD1 matching over 7 bases. V gave up 5 bases and J gave up 4 bases; unmatched junction bases: 6. Germline CDR1 and CDR2: MNHEY and SMNVEV (reference sequence). This CDR3 region has 14 residues. DNA for the CDR3: TGTGCCAGCAGTGGTAACAGGGGATCAGATACGCAGTATTTT. This gives the protein CASSGNRGSDTQYF.

V usage is TRBV6-5 and J usage is TRBJ1-2; D is undetermined. Germline lookup yields CDR1 MNHEY and CDR2 SVGAGI. Trimming removed 6 bases at V and 4 bases at J, with 12 bases between. CDR3 length: 13 residues. This CDR3 reads CASSEGLSYGYTF. In DNA form, the CDR3 reads TGTGCCAGCAGCGAGGGCTTAAGCTATGGCTACACCTTC.

The V call is TRBV29-1, the J call TRBJ2-1; tentatively, D is TRBD1 (6 bases). Germline V lookup: CDR1 SQVTM, CDR2 ANQGSEA. V lost 5 bases to trimming and J lost 10 bases, with 12 bases between them. This CDR3 region has 11 residues. The CDR3 protein is CSVSGGWEQFF. The CDR3 nucleotides are TGCAGCGTTTCTGGGGGCTGGGAGCAGTTCTTC.

The chain links TRBV29-1 to TRBJ1-3, with D maybe TRBD1 (5 bases). CDR3 length: 14 amino acids. Trimming pared 5 bases from V and 2 bases from J, leaving 13 bases between. CDR1 is SQVTM and CDR2 is ANQGSEA in the germline V gene. CDR3 nucleotide sequence: TGCAGCGTTTCGACAGAAGCGCCTGGAAACACCATATATTTT. It encodes CSVSTEAPGNTIYF. Full variable domain (missing parts from reference TRBV29-1 and TRBJ1-3): SAVISQKPSRDICQRGTSLTIQCQVDSQVTMMFWYRQQPGQSLTLIATANQGSEATYESGFVIDKFPISRPNLTFSTLTVSNMSPEDSSIYLCSVSTEAPGNTIYFGEGSWLTVV.

V and J are TRBV9 and TRBJ2-7, with D maybe TRBD2 (5 bases). The CDR3 is made up of 13 amino acids. Trimming cost V 4 bases and J 4 bases, with 12 bases left between them. Per germline, CDR1 SGDLS and CDR2 YYNGEE. The CDR3 reads CASSPRSGYEQYF. For the CDR3, the DNA is TGTGCCAGCAGCCCCCGATCGGGGTACGAGCAGTACTTC. The full variable domain, completed using reference TRBV9 and TRBJ2-7, is DSGVTQTPKHLITATGQRVTLRCSPRSGDLSVYWYQQSLDQGLQFLIQYYNGEERAKGNILERFSAQQFPDLHSELNLSSLELGDSALYFCASSPRSGYEQYFGPGTRLTVT.

The chain couples TRBV6-1 to TRBJ1-1; D unresolved. This CDR3 contains 14 residues. Between the trimmed V and J ends, which lost 10 bases and 0 bases, there was a span of 15 bases. Germline assignment: CDR1 MNHNS and CDR2 SASEGT. CDR3 nucleotides: TGTGCCACCCGTGGCCAGGTAATGAACACTGAAGCTTTCTTT. This translates into CATRGQVMNTEAFF.

The chain combines TRBV6-5 with TRBJ2-7, with D unresolved. The CDR3 totals 16 residues. V lost 2 bases to trimming and J lost 2 bases, with 16 bases between them. Germline V gives CDR1 MNHEY, CDR2 SVGAGI. The CDR3 spells CASSYDASAVTYEQYF. In DNA form, the CDR3 reads TGTGCCAGCAGTTACGACGCATCGGCGGTTACCTACGAGCAGTACTTC.

V gene TRBV5-1 combines with J gene TRBJ2-2; 8 positions agree with TRBD1. The germline gives CDR1 SGHRS, CDR2 YFSETQ. This CDR3 contains 17 residues. V lost 0 bases and J lost 5; bases outside the gene matches: 9. The CDR3 DNA follows: TGCGCCAGCAGCTTGGCCGTCAGGGGGCTGAATACCGGGGAGCTGTTTTTT. Its protein is CASSLAVRGLNTGELFF.

This clone showed up just a few times. The rearrangement uses TRBV5-4 and TRBJ1-4; D call uncertain. Germline V lookup: CDR1 SGHNT, CDR2 YYREEE (reference sequence). This CDR3 has 13 residues. V was shortened by 3 bases and J by 8 bases, with 11 bases between the two germline ends. The CDR3 DNA is TGTGCCAGCAGCTACCGAGGAAGGGAAAAACTGTTTTTT. Translation: CASSYRGREKLFF.

The gene calls are TRBV6-1 and TRBJ2-3; D not certain. V lost 8 bases and J 4 bases, leaving 16 bases between the germline ends. Germline CDR1 reads MNHNS; CDR2 reads SASEGT. The CDR3 length is 14 residues. In DNA, the CDR3 is TGTGCCAGCTGTCGTGGCGGTTTATCAGATACGCAGTATTTT. Protein: CASCRGGLSDTQYF.

The chain combines TRBV6-5 with TRBJ1-1; D is perhaps TRBD1 (5 bases). The germline V gene has CDR1 MNHEY and CDR2 SVGAGI. This CDR3 is 11 amino acids long. The V and J ends lost 2 bases and 11 bases respectively, with 9 bases between them. In nucleotides, the CDR3 is TGTGCCAGCAGTTACGGGACTCTGGCTTTCTTT. It yields the protein CASSYGTLAFF.

This clone has a handful of counts. J is TRBJ2-5 and V is TRBV4-1, with D possibly matching TRBD1 (6 bases). Germline V gives CDR1 MGHRA, CDR2 YSYEKL. Trimming removed 5 bases from V and 2 bases from J, with 9 bases in between. The CDR3 totals 13 residues. The CDR3 bases are TGCGCCAGCAGCAAAGGACAGCAAGAGACCCAGTACTTC. It is translated as CASSKGQQETQYF.